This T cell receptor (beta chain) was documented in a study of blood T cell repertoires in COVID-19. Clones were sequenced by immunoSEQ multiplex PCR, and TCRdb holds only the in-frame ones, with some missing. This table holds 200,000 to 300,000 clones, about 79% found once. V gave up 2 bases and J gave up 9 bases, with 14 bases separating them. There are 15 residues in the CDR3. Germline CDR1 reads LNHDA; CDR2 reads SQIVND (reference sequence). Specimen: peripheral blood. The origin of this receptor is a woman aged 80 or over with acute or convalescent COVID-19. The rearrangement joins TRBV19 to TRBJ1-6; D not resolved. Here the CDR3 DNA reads TGTGCCAGTAGTATATTGGGGAGAAGTTTTTCACCCCTCCACTTT. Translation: CASSILGRSFSPLHF.